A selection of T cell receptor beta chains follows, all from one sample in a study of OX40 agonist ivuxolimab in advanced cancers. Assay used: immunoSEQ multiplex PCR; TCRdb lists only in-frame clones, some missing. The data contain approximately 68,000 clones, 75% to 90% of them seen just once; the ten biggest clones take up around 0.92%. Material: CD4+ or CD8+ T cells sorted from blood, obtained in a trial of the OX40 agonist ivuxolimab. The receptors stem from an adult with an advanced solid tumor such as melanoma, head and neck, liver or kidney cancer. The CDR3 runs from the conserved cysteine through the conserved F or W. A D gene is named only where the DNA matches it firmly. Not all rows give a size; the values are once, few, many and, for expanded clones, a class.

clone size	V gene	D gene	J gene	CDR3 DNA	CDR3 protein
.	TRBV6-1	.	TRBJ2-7	TGTGCCAGCAAGACTCACTACGAGCAGTACTTC	CASKTHYEQYF
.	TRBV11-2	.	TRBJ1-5	TGTCCCCAGAGGACGGGGGGGCCCCAGCATTTT	CPQRTGGPQHF
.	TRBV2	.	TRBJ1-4	TGTGCCAGCAGGCGGGGGCAGGATGAAAAACTGTTTTTT	CASRRGQDEKLFF
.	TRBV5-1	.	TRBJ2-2	TGCGCCAGCAGCTTGGCCGAAGCCGGGGAGCTGTTTTTT	CASSLAEAGELFF
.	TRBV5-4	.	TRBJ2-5	TGTGCCAGCAGCTTGGACTACCAAGAGACCCAGTACTTC	CASSLDYQETQYF
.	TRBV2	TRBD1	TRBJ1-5	TGTGCCAGCATGGCCGACAGGGTCAATCAGCCCCAGCATTTT	CASMADRVNQPQHF
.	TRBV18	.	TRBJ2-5	TGTGCCAGCTCACGAGGACAGAACCAAGAGACCCAGTACTTC	CASSRGQNQETQYF
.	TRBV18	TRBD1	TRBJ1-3	TGTGCCAGCTCACCAGGGCCCCCGGGACAGCCCGTTATTAGCACCATATATTTT	CASSPGPPGQPVISTIYF
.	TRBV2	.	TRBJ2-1	TGTGCCAGCAGTGAAGACCTTGAGCAGTTCTTC	CASSEDLEQFF
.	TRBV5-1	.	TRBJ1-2	TGCGCCAGCAGCCCGGACTCCCGGGGCTATGGCTACACCTTC	CASSPDSRGYGYTF
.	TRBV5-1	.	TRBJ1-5	TGCGCCAGCAGCTCTTGGGGGGGCAATCAGCCCCAGCATTTT	CASSSWGGNQPQHF
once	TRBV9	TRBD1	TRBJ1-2	TGTGCCAGCAGCGTAGGGACAGGCCTCTCTTTGGGAGGCTACACCTTC	CASSVGTGLSLGGYTF
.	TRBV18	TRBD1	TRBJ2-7	TGTGCCAGCTCACCTATGGCAGGGGGATACGAGCAGTACTTC	CASSPMAGGYEQYF
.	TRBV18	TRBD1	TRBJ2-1	TGTGCCAGCTCATCGACAGGGTACAATGAGCAGTTCTTC	CASSSTGYNEQFF
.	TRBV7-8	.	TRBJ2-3	TGTGCCAGCAGCTTAGTTCTGGTTGGGCCTACAGATACGCAGTATTTT	CASSLVLVGPTDTQYF
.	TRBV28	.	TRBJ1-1	TGTGCCAGCAGTCCCGGATTTGTTAGCACTGAAGCTTTCTTT	CASSPGFVSTEAFF
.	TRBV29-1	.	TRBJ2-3	TGCAGCGTTGAACTTAGGAGCACAGATACGCAGTATTTT	CSVELRSTDTQYF
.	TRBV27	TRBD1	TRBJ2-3	TGTGCCAGCAGTCCGCGGGGACAGGGTGGCACAGATACGCAGTATTTT	CASSPRGQGGTDTQYF
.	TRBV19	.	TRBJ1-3	TGTGCCAGTAGTATTGCGGGAAGGGGGAACACCATATATTTT	CASSIAGRGNTIYF
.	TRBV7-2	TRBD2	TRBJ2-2	TGTGCCAGCAGCTGGACTAGCGGGACCGGGGAGCTGTTTTTT	CASSWTSGTGELFF
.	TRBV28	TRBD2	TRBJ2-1	TGTGCCAGCAGTGGTGCCCAGCGGGGAACTTACAATGAGCAGTTCTTC	CASSGAQRGTYNEQFF
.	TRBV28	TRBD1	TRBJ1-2	TGTGCCAGCTCAGGGGGCACTAACTATGGCTACACCTTC	CASSGGTNYGYTF
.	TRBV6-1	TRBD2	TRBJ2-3	TGTGCCAGCAGTGGGCTAGCGGGAGAGACGGATACGCAGTATTTT	CASSGLAGETDTQYF
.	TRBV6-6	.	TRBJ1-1	TGTGCCAGCAGACAGGATTTCGACACTGAAGCTTTCTTT	CASRQDFDTEAFF
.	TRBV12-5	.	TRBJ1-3	TGTGCTAGTGGTACACAGGCGCTAGGAAACACCATATATTTT	CASGTQALGNTIYF
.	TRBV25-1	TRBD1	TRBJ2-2	TGTGCCAGCAGTGACGACAGGGGGCTTAATTATAACGGGGAGCTGTTTTTT	CASSDDRGLNYNGELFF
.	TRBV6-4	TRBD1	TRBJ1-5	TGTGCCAGCAGTGAAACAGGGGGCGCGGAGCCCCAGCATTTT	CASSETGGAEPQHF
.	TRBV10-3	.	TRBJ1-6	TGTGCCATCAGTGAGTCCCAGGAAAATTCACCCCTCCACTTT	CAISESQENSPLHF
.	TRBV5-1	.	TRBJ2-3	TGCGCCAGCAGCCTCGAGGGCAGGAGCACAGATACGCAGTATTTT	CASSLEGRSTDTQYF